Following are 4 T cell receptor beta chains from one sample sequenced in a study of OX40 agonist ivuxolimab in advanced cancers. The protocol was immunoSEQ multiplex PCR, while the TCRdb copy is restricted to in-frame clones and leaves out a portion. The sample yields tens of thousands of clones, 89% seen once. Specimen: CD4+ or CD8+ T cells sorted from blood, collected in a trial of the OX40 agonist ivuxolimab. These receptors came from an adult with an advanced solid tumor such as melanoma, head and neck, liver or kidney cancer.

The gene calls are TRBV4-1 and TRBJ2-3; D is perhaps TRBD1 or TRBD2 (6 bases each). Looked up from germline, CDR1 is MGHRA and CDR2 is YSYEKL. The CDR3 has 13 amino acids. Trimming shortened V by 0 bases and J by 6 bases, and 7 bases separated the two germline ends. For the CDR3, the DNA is TGCGCCAGCAGCCAAGAAGGGGGGGATACGCAGTATTTT. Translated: CASSQEGGDTQYF.

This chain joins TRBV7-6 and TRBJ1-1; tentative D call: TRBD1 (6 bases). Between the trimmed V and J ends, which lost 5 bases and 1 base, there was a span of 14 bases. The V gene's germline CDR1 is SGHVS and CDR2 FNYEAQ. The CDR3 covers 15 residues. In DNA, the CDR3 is TGTGCCAGCAGCCTAACGGCACAGGGGAACACTGAAGCTTTCTTT. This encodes CASSLTAQGNTEAFF.

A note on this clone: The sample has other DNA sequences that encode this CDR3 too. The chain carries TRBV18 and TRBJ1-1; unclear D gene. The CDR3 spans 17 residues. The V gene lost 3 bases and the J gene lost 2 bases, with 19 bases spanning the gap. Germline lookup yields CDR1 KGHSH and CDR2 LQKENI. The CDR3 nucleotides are TGTGCCAGCTCACCGGTAATGGCCACCGCCTCAAACACTGAAGCTTTCTTT. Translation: CASSPVMATASNTEAFF.

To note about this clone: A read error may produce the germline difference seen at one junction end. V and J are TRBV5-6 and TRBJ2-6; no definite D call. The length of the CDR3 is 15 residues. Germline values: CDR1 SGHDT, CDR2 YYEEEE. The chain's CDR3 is CASSLGVASASVLTF. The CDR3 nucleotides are TGTGCCAGCAGCTTGGGGGTGGCCAGCGCCAGCGTCCTGACTTTC.